This T cell receptor (beta chain) was recovered during a study of T cell clonotyping in hematopoietic cell transplantation. The germline V gene has CDR1 GTSNPN and CDR2 SVGIG (reference sequence). CDR3 length: 12 residues. The germline V and J ends were trimmed by 4 bases and 8 bases, with 14 bases remaining between them. Assay: immunoSEQ multiplex PCR; the TCRdb copy retains only in-frame clones and omits some. Here the sample spans about 16,000 clones, roughly 70% being singletons. This TCR came from a woman aged 55 to 70 in good health. Some clones in this sample may be carry-over from other donors' samples. The sample taken for sequencing was peripheral blood mononuclear cells. The chain recombines TRBV30 with TRBJ1-2; D is unresolved. The chain's CDR3 is CAWNPGPGGYTF. DNA for the CDR3: TGTGCCTGGAACCCAGGCCCCGGGGGCTACACCTTC.